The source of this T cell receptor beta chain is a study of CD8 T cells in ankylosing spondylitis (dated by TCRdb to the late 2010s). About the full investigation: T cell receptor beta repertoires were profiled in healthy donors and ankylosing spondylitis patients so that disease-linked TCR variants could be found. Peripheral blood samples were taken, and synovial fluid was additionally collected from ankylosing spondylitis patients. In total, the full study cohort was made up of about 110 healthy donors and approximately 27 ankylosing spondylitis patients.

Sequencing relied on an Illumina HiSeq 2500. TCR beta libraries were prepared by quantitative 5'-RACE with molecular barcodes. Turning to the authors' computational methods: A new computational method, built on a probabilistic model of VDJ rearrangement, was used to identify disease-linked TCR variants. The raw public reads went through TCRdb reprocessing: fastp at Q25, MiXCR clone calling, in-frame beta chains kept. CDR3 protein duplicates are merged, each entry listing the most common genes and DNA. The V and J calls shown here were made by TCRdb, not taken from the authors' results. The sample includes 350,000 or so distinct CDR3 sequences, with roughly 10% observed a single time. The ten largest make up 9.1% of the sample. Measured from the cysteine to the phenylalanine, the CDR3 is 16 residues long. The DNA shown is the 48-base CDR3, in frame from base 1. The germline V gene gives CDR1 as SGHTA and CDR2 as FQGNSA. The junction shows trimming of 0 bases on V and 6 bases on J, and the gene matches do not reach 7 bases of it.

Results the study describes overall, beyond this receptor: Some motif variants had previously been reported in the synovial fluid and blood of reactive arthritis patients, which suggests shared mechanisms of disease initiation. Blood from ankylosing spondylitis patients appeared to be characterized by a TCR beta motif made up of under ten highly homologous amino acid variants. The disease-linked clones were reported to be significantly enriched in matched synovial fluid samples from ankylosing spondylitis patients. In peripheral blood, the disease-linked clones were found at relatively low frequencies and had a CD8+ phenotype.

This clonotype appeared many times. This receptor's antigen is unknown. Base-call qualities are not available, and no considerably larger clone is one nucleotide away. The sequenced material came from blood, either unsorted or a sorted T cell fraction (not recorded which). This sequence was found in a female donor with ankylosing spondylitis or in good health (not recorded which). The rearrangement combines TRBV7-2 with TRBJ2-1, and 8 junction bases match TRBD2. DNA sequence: TGTGCCAGCAGCTTAGCGGCTAGCGGGCGTTTCAATGAGCAGTTCTTC. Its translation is CASSLAASGRFNEQFF. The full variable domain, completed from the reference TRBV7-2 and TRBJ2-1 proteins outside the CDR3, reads GAGVSQSPSNKVTEKGKDVELRCDPISGHTALYWYRQSLGQGLEFLIYFQGNSAPDKSGLPSDRFSAERTGGSVSTLTIQRTQQEDSAVYLCASSLAASGRFNEQFFGPGTRLTVL.